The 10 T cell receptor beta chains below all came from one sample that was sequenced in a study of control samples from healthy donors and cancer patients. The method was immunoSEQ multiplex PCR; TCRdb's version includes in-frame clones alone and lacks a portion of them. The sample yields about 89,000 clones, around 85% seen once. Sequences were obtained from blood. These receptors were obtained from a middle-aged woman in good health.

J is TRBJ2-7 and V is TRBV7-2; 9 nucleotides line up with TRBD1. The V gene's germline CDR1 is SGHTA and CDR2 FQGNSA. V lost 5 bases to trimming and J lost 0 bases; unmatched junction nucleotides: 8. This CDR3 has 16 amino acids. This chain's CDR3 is CASSPWDRENSYEQYF. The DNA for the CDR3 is TGTGCCAGCAGCCCCTGGGACAGGGAAAACTCCTACGAGCAGTACTTC.

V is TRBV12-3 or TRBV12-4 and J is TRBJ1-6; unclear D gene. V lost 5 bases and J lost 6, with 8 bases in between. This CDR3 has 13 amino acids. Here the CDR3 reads CASSIGGNSPLHF. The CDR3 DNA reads TGTGCCAGCAGTATCGGAGGTAATTCACCCCTCCACTTT.

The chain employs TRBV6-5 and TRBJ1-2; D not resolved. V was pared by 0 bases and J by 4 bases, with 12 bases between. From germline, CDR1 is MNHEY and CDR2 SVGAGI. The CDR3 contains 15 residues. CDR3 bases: TGTGCCAGCAGTTACTCTATTCTGGCAACCTATGGCTACACCTTC. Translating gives CASSYSILATYGYTF.

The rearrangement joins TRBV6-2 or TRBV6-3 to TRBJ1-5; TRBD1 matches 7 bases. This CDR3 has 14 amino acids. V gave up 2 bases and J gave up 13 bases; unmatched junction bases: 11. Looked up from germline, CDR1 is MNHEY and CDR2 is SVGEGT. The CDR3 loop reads CASSYHSGDREQHF. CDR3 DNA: TGTGCCAGCAGTTACCACTCGGGGGACAGAGAGCAGCATTTT.

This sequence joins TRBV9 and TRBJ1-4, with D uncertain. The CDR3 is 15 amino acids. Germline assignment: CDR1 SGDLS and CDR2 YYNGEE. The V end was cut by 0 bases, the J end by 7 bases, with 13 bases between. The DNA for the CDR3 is TGTGCCAGCAGCGTAGATGCCAGGTCGGGTGAAAAACTGTTTTTT. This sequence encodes CASSVDARSGEKLFF.

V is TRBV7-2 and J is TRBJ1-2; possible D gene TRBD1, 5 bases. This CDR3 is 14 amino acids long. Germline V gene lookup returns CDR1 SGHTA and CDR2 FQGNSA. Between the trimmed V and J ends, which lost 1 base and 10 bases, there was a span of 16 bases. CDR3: CASSLERQSRFYTF. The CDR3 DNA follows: TGTGCCAGCAGCTTAGAGAGACAGTCCAGGTTCTACACCTTC.

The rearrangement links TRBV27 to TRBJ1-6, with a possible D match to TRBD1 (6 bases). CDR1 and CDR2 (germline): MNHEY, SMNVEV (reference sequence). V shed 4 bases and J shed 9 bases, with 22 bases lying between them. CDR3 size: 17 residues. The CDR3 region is CASSYIPLGPQGSPLHF. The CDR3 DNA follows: TGTGCCAGCAGTTACATCCCGTTGGGGCCACAGGGTTCACCCCTCCACTTT.

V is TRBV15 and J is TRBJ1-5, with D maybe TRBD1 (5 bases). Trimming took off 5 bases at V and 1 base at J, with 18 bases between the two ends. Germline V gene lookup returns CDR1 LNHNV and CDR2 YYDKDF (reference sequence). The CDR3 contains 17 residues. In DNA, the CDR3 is TGTGCCACCAGCCCCAGAAGGGGACCCTCGAGCAATCAGCCCCAGCATTTT. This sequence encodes CATSPRRGPSSNQPQHF.

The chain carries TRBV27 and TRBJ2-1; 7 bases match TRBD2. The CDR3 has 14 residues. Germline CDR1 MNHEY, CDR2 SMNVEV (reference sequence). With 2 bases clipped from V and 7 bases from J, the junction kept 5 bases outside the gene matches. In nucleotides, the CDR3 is TGTGCCAGCAGTTTAGCGGGGGTGGTGAATGAGCAGTTCTTC. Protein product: CASSLAGVVNEQFF.

The CDR3 here is CASSPLHDQSSYEQYF. The CDR3 region has the DNA TGTGCCAGCAGTCCGCTCCACGATCAGAGCTCCTACGAGCAGTACTTC. The chain uses TRBV6-2 or TRBV6-3 and TRBJ2-7; no clear D gene. Germline assignment: CDR1 MNHEY and CDR2 SVGEGT. The CDR3 is 16 amino acids. Trimming stripped 5 bases from V and 0 bases from J, with 17 bases between.